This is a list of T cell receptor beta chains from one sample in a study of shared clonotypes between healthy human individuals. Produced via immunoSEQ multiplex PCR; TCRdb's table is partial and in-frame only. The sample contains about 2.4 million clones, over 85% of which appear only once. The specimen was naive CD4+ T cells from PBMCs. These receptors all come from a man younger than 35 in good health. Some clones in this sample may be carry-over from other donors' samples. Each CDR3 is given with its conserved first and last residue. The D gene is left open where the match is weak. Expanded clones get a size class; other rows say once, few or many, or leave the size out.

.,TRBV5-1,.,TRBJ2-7,TGCGCCAGCAGCGTGCTAGTCGACGACTACGAGCAGTACTTC,CASSVLVDDYEQYF
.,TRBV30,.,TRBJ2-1,TGTGCCTGGAGTGTAACTCGGGGGAATGAGCAGTTCTTC,CAWSVTRGNEQFF
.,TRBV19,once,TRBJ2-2,TGTGCCAGTAAGTTCAGAAGGAACACCGGGGAGCTGTTTTTT,CASKFRRNTGELFF
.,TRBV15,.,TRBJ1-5,TGTGCCACCAGCCGCGAAGCCGGGAAAGGTCAGCCCCAGCATTTT,CATSREAGKGQPQHF
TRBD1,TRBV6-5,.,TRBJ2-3,TGTGCCAGCAGTTACCGCCGGGACAGCAGCACAGATACGCAGTATTTT,CASSYRRDSSTDTQYF
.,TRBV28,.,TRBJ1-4,TGTGCCAGCAGTAGTACAGGCAGAGAAGAAAAACTGTTTTTT,CASSSTGREEKLFF
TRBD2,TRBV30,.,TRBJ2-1,TGTGCCTGGAGTGAAGGTTATAGCGGGAGGGCCGGGGATGAGCAGTTCTTC,CAWSEGYSGRAGDEQFF
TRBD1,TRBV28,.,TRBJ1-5,TGTGCCAGCAGTTTCGTGACAGGGTCGGAGGATCAGCCCCAGCATTTT,CASSFVTGSEDQPQHF
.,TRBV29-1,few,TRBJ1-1,TGCAGCGTTGACGGGACACGCACTGAAGCTTTCTTT,CSVDGTRTEAFF
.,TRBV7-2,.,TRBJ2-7,TGTGCCAGCAGCTTAAACAGGGCACCCTACGAGCAGTACTTC,CASSLNRAPYEQYF
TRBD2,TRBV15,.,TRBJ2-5,TGTGCCACCAGGACTAGCGGGAGGGCCGGTGAGCAGTACTTC,CATRTSGRAGEQYF
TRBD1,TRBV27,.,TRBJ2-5,TGTGCCAGCAGTTTGAGGGGGCAGGAGACCCAGTACTTC,CASSLRGQETQYF
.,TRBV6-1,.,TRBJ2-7,TGTGCCAGCAGTCCATCGATACAGCGTTACGAGCAGTACTTC,CASSPSIQRYEQYF
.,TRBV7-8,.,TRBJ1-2,TGTGCCAGCAGCCTAAGTGGCGTGGGCTATGGCTACACCTTC,CASSLSGVGYGYTF
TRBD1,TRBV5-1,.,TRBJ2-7,TGCGCCAGCACCCCAACAGGGGCCAGCTCCTACGAGCAGTACTTC,CASTPTGASSYEQYF
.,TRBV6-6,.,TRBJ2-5,TGTGCCAGCAAAGGGCAGGCGGAGACCCAGTACTTC,CASKGQAETQYF
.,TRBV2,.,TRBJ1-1,TGTGCCAGCAGTGAAGCGCTTAAGGGCGTGAACACTGAAGCTTTCTTT,CASSEALKGVNTEAFF
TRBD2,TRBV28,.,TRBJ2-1,TGTGCCAGCAGCCTAGGGACTAGCGGGAGCGATGAGCAGTTCTTC,CASSLGTSGSDEQFF
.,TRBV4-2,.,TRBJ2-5,TGTGCCAGCAGCCAAGAAAGAGGACGGGGCCCAGGGCCCCAGTACTTC,CASSQERGRGPGPQYF
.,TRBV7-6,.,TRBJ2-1,TGTGCCAGCAGTACCGGGACACTGCAGTTCTTC,CASSTGTLQFF
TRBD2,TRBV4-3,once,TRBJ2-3,TGCGCCAGCAGCGCTGGACTCCTGACTAGCCGTAGCACAGATACGCAGTATTTT,CASSAGLLTSRSTDTQYF
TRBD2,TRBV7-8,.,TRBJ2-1,TGTGCCAGCAGCTTAACCGGACTAGCAGTCTCTTACAATGAGCAGTTCTTC,CASSLTGLAVSYNEQFF
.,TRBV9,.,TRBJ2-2,TGTGCCAGCAGCGTAGATCAGGGGCGCAAAACCGGGGAGCTGTTTTTT,CASSVDQGRKTGELFF
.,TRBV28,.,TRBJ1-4,TGTGCCAGCAGTTCGGCGGGGTCGGAAAAACTGTTTTTT,CASSSAGSEKLFF
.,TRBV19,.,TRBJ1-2,TGTGCCAGTAGCCAGGGGTTAGCTAACTATGGCTACACCTTC,CASSQGLANYGYTF
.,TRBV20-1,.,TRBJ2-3,TGCAGTGTAGAGAAAGCAGATACGCAGTATTTT,CSVEKADTQYF
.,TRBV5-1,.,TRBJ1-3,TGCGCCAGCAGCCCGGACGGCCGACTACCTGGAAACACCATATATTTT,CASSPDGRLPGNTIYF
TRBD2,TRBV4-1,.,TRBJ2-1,TGCGCCAGCAGCCAAGACTCGGGACTAGCGGGATGGAGCTCCTACAATGAGCAGTTCTTC,CASSQDSGLAGWSSYNEQFF
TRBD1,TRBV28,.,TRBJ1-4,TGTGCCAGCCGGAGCCCCGCCCTGGGACAGTCTAATGAAAAACTGTTTTTT,CASRSPALGQSNEKLFF
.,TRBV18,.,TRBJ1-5,TGTGCCAGCTCACTGACAGTTTTAGGACAGCCCCAGCATTTT,CASSLTVLGQPQHF